This T cell receptor (beta chain) was documented in a study of CD4 T cell repertoires in COVID-19. Study-level results: In SARS-CoV and/or HKU1 spike cultures, between roughly 6 and 26% of SARS-CoV-2 clonotypes reappeared.

Trimming cost V 6 bases and J 3 bases, with 6 bases left between them. Germline V gene sequence: CDR1 DFQATT, CDR2 SNEGSKA (reference sequence). This CDR3 comprises 10 residues. Sequencing was performed with immunoSEQ multiplex PCR; in TCRdb, only in-frame clones are kept and a portion is missing. In the table there are over 75,000 clones, about four fifths of which are singletons. In regard to this clone: What it binds is not known.

Here the sequenced sample was CD4+ T cells from peripheral blood, taken after recovery from COVID-19. The TCR originated in a human donor who had COVID-19. J is TRBJ2-7 and V is TRBV20-1; D is perhaps TRBD1 (5 bases). The CDR3 DNA reads as TGCAGTGCACAGGACTACGAGCAGTACTTC. Its translation is CSAQDYEQYF.